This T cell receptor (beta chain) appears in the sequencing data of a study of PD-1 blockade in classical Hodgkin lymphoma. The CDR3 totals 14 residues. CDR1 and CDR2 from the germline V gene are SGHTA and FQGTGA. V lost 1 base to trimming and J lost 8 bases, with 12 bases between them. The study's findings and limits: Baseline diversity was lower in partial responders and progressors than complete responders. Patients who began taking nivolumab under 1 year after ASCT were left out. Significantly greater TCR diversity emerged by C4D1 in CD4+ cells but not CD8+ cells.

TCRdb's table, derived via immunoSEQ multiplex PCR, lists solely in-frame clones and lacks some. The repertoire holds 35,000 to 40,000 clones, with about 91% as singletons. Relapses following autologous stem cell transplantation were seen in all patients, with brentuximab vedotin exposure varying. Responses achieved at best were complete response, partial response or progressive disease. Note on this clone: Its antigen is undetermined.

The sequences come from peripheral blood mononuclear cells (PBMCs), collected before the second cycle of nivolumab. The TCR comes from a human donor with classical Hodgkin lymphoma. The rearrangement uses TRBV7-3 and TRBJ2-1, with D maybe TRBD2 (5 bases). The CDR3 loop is CASSLMAGRDEQFF. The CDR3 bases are TGTGCCAGCAGCTTAATGGCGGGTAGGGATGAGCAGTTCTTC. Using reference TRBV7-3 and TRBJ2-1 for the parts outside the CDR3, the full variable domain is GAGVSQTPSNKVTEKGKYVELRCDPISGHTALYWYRQSLGQGPEFLIYFQGTGAADDSGLPNDRFFAVRPEGSVSTLKIQRTERGDSAVYLCASSLMAGRDEQFFGPGTRLTVL.